This T cell receptor beta chain was recorded in a study of T cell repertoires in cytomegalovirus infection. V was clipped by 5 bases and J by 7 bases, with 23 bases between them. The CDR3 sequence is 15 residues long. The germline CDR1 and CDR2 sequences are GTSNPN and SVGIG (reference sequence). TCRdb reprocessed the reads via MiXCR and lists one record per CDR3 protein. The data hold fewer than 400,000 distinct CDR3 sequences, with 15% to 20% observed a single time. The study's findings and limits: HLA-C-restricted, CMV-specific TCR beta clonotypes were dominant ex vivo.

As for this clonotype: Antigen: not known.

The origin of this receptor is a human donor in good health (CMV status not recorded). Some clones in this sample may be carry-over from other donors' samples. Material for sequencing was PBMCs. V usage is TRBV30 and J usage is TRBJ1-2; a possible D gene is TRBD1 (5 bases). The CDR3 reads CAWGGGLPGKSGYTF. The CDR3 nucleotides read TGTGCCTGGGGGGGAGGTCTACCGGGAAAAAGTGGCTACACCTTC. The variable domain in full, with the rest retrieved from reference TRBV30 and TRBJ1-2, is SQTIHQWPATLVQPVGSPLSLECTVEGTSNPNLYWYRQAAGRGLQLLFYSVGIGQISSEVPQNLSASRPQDRQFILSSKKLLLSDSGFYLCAWGGGLPGKSGYTFGSGTRLTVV.